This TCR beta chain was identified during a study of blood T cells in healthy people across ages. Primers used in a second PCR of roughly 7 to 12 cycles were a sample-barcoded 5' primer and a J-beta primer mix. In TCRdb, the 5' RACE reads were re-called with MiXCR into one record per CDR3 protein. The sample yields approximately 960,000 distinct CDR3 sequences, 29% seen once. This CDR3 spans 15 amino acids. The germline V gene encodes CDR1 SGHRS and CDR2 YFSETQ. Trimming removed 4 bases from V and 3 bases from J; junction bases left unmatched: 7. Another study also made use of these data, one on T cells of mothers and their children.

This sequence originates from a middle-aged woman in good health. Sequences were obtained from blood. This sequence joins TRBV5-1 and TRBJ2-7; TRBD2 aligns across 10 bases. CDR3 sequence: CASSQRTSGSYEQYF. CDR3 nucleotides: TGCGCCAGCAGCCAAAGGACTAGCGGTAGCTACGAGCAGTACTTC.